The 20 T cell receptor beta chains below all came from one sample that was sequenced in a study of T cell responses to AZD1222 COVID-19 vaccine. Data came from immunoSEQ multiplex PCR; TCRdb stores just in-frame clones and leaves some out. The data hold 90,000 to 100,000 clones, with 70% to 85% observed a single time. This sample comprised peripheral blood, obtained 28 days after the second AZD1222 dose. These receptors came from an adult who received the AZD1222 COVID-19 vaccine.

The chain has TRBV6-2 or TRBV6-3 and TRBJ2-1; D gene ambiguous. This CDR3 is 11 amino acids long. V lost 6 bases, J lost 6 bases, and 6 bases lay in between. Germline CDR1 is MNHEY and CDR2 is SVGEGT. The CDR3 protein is CASSLINEQFF. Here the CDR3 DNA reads TGTGCCAGCAGCCTAATCAATGAGCAGTTCTTC.

The CDR3 bases are TGTGCCAGCAGCTTAGCAGGGATTCAGCCCCAGCATTTT. It yields the protein CASSLAGIQPQHF. The rearrangement uses TRBV7-2 and TRBJ1-5; D not certain. Trimming pared 0 bases from V and 6 bases from J, leaving 6 bases between. Germline assignment: CDR1 SGHTA and CDR2 FQGNSA. The CDR3 loop spans 13 amino acids. Based on the CDR3 plus reference TRBV7-2 and TRBJ1-5, the full variable domain is GAGVSQSPSNKVTEKGKDVELRCDPISGHTALYWYRQSLGQGLEFLIYFQGNSAPDKSGLPSDRFSAERTGGSVSTLTIQRTQQEDSAVYLCASSLAGIQPQHFGDGTRLSIL.

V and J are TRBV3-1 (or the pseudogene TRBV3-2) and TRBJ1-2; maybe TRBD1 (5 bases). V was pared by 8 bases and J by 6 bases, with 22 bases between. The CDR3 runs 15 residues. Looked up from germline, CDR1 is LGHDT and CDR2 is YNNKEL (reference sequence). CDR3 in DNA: TGTGCCAGCCGGCGCCATGATAGGACAACCCATGGCTACACCTTC. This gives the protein CASRRHDRTTHGYTF.

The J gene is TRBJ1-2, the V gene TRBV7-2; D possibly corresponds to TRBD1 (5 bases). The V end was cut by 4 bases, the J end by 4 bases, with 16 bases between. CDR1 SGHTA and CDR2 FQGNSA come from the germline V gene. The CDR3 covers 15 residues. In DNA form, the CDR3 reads TGTGCCAGCAGCTCACGGGGGGACGTCGGCTATGGCTACACCTTC. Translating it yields CASSSRGDVGYGYTF.

The CDR3 coding sequence is TGTGCCAGCAGCGTCTGGGCAGGGAACACTGAAGCTTTCTTT. This codes for CASSVWAGNTEAFF. This chain uses TRBV11-3 with TRBJ1-1, with no clear D. The CDR3 is 14 residues long. CDR1 and CDR2 from the germline V gene are SGHNT and YENEEA. V lost 5 bases and J lost 1, with 11 bases in between. Using reference TRBV11-3 and TRBJ1-1 for the parts outside the CDR3, the full variable domain is EAGVVQSPRYKIIEKKQPVAFWCNPISGHNTLYWYLQNLGQGPELLIRYENEEAVDDSQLPKDRFSAERLKGVDSTLKIQPAELGDSAVYLCASSVWAGNTEAFFGQGTRLTVV.

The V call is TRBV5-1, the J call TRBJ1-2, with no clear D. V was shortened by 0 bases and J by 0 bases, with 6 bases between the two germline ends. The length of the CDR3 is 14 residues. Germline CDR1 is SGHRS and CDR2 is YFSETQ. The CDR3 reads CASSLESANYGYTF. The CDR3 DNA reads TGCGCCAGCAGCTTGGAGAGCGCTAACTATGGCTACACCTTC.

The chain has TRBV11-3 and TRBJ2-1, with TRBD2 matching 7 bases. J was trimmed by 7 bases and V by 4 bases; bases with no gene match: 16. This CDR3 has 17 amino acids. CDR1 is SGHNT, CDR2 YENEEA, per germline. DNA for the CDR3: TGTGCCAGCAGCTCCAAAATACTAGCGTGGATGGGAAATGAGCAGTTCTTC. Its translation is CASSSKILAWMGNEQFF.

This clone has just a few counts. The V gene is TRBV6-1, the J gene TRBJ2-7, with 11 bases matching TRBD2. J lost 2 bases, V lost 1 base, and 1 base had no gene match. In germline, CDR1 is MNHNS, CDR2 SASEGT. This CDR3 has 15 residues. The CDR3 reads CASSEDSGGAYEQYF. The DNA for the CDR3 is TGTGCCAGCAGTGAAGATAGCGGGGGGGCCTACGAGCAGTACTTC.

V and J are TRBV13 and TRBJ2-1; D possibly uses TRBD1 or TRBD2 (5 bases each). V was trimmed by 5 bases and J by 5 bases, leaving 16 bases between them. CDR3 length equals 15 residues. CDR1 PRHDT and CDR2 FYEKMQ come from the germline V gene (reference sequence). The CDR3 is CASSHYRGEDNEQFF. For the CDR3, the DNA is TGTGCCAGCAGCCACTATAGGGGAGAGGACAATGAGCAGTTCTTC. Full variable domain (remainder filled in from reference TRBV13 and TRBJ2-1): AAGVIQSPRHLIKEKRETATLKCYPIPRHDTVYWYQQGPGQDPQFLISFYEKMQSDKGSIPDRFSAQQFSDYHSELNMSSLELGDSALYFCASSHYRGEDNEQFFGPGTRLTVL.

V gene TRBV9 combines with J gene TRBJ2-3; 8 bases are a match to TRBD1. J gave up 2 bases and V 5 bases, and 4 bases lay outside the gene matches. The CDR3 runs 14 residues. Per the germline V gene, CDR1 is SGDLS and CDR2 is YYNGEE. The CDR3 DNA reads TGTGCCAGCAGTAGACAGGGGATCACAGATACGCAGTATTTT. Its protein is CASSRQGITDTQYF.

The CDR3 nucleotides read TGCGCCAGCAGTGAGTCGTACACCGGGGAGCTGTTTTTT. Translating it yields CASSESYTGELFF. This chain joins TRBV10-1 and TRBJ2-2; D is undetermined. CDR1 and CDR2 from the germline V gene are WNHNN and SYGVQD (reference sequence). CDR3 length equals 13 residues. V was shortened by 0 bases and J by 3 bases, with 2 bases between the two germline ends.

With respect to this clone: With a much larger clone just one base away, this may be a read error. The CDR3 DNA follows: TGTGCCAGCAGGGGACAGAATAATTCACCCCTCCACTTT. It specifies CASRGQNNSPLHF. The chain is built from TRBV6-5 and TRBJ1-6, with TRBD1 matching over 7 bases. Losses at the gene ends were 6 bases for V and 5 bases for J; bases not matched to a gene: 1. The length of the CDR3 is 13 residues. From germline, CDR1 is MNHEY and CDR2 SVGAGI.

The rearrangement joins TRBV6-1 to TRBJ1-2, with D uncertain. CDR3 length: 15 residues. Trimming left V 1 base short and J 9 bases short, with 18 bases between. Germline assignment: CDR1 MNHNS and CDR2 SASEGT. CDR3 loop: CASSEEGTRGRSYTF. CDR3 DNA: TGTGCCAGCAGTGAAGAGGGCACTCGTGGGCGCAGCTACACCTTC.

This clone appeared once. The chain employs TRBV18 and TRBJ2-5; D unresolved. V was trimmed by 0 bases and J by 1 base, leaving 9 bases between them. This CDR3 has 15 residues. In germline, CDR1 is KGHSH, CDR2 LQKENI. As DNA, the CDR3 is TGTGCCAGCTCACCACCTGCTCAAATCCAAGAGACCCAGTACTTC. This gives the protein CASSPPAQIQETQYF.

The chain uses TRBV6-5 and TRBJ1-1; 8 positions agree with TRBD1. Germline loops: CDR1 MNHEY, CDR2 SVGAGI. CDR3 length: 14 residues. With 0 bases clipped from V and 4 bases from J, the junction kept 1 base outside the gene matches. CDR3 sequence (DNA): TGTGCCAGCAGTTACTCCACAGGGGGCACTGAAGCTTTCTTT. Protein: CASSYSTGGTEAFF.

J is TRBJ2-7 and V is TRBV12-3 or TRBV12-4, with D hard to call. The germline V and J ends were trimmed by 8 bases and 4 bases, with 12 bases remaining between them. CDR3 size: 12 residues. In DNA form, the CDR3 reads TGTGCCAGCGGCGAGAAAAGTTACGAGCAGTACTTC. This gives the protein CASGEKSYEQYF.

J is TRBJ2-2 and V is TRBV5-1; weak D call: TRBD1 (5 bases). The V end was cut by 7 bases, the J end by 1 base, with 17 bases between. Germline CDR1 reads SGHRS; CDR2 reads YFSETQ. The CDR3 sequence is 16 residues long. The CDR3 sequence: CASEVKGPLNTGELFF. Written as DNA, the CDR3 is TGCGCCAGCGAAGTAAAGGGGCCTCTGAACACCGGGGAGCTGTTTTTT.

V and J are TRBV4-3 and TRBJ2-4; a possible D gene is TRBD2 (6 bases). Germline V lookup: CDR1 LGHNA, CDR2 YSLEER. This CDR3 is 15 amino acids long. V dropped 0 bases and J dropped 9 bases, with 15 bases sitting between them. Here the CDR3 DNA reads TGCGCCAGCAGCCAAGAGTTCGGGAGACCTAGCATTCAGTACTTC. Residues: CASSQEFGRPSIQYF.

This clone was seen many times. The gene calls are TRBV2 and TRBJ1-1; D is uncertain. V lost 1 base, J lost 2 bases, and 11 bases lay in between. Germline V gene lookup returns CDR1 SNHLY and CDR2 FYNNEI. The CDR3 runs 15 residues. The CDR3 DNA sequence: TGTGCCAGCAGTGAAGTCCAACCCCGAAACACTGAAGCTTTCTTT. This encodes CASSEVQPRNTEAFF.

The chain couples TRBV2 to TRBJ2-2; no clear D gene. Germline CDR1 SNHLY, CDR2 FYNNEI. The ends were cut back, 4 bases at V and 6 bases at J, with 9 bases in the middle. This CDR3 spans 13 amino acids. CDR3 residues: CASSVQPPGELFF. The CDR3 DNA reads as TGTGCCAGCAGTGTACAGCCACCCGGGGAGCTGTTTTTT.